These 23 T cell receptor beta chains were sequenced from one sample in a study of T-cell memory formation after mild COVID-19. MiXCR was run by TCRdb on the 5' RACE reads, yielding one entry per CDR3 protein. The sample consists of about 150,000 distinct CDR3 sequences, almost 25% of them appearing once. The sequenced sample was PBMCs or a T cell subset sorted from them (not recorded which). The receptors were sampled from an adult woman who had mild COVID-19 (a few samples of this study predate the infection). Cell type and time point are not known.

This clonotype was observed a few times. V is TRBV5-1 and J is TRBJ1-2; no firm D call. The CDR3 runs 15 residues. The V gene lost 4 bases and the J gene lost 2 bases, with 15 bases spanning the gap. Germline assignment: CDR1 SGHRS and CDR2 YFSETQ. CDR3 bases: TGCGCCAGCAGCCCGGGCCTTGGGGAGAACTATGGCTACACCTTC. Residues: CASSPGLGENYGYTF.

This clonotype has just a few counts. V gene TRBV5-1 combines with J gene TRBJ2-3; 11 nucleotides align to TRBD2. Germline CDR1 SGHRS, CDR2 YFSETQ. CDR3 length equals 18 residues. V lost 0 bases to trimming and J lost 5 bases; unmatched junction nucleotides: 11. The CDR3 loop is CASSLEVVLAGVEDTQYF. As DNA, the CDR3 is TGCGCCAGCAGCTTGGAGGTGGTACTAGCGGGAGTAGAAGATACGCAGTATTTT.

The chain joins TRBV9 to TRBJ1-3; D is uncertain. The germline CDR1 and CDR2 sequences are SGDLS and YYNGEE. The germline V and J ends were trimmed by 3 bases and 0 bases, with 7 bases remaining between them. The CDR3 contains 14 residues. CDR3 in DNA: TGTGCCAGCAGCGGGGCAGGCTCTGGAAACACCATATATTTT. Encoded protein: CASSGAGSGNTIYF.

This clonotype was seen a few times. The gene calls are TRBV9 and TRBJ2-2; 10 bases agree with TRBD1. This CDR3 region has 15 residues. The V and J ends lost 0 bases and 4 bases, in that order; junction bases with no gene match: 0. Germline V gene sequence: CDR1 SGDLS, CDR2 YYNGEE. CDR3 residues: CASSVGQGATGELFF. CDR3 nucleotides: TGTGCCAGCAGCGTAGGACAGGGGGCCACCGGGGAGCTGTTTTTT.

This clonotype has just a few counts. For the CDR3, the DNA is TGTGCCAGCAGCTTAGAAAAGACTACCCACAATGAGCAGTTCTTC. Protein product: CASSLEKTTHNEQFF. The V call is TRBV7-2, the J call TRBJ2-1; tentatively, D is TRBD2 (5 bases). Germline assignment: CDR1 SGHTA and CDR2 FQGNSA. V dropped 1 base and J dropped 5 bases, with 12 bases sitting between them. The CDR3 spans 15 residues.

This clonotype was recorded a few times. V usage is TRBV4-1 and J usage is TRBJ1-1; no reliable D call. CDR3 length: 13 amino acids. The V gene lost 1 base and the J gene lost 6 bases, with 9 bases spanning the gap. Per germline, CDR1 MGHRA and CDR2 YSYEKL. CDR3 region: CASSQVDGPEAFF. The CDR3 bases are TGCGCCAGCAGCCAAGTGGATGGACCTGAAGCTTTCTTT.

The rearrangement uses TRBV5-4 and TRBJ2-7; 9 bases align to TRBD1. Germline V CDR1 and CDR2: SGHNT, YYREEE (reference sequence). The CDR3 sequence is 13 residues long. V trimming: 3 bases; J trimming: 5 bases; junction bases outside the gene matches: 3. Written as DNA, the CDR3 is TGTGCCAGCAGCTGGAGGACAGGGGACGAGCAGTACTTC. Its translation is CASSWRTGDEQYF. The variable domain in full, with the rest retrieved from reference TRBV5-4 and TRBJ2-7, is ETGVTQSPTHLIKTRGQQVTLRCSSQSGHNTVSWYQQALGQGPQFIFQYYREEENGRGNFPPRFSGLQFPNYSSELNVNALELDDSALYLCASSWRTGDEQYFGPGTRLTVT.

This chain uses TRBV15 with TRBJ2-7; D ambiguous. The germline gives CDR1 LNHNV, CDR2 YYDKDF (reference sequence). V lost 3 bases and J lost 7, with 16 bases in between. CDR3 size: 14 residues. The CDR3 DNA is TGTGCCACCAGCAGCGAGCTGGTCGTCAGGGAGCAGTACTTC. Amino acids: CATSSELVVREQYF.

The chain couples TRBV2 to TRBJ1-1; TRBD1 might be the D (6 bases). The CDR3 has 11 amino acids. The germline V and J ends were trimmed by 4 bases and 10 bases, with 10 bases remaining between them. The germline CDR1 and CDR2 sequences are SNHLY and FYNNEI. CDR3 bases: TGTGCCAGCAGTGTACAGGGTGCAGCTTTCTTT. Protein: CASSVQGAAFF. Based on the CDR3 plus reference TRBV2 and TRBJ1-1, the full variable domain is EPEVTQTPSHQVTQMGQEVILRCVPISNHLYFYWYRQILGQKVEFLVSFYNNEISEKSEIFDDQFSVERPDGSNFTLKIRSTKLEDSAMYFCASSVQGAAFFGQGTRLTVV.

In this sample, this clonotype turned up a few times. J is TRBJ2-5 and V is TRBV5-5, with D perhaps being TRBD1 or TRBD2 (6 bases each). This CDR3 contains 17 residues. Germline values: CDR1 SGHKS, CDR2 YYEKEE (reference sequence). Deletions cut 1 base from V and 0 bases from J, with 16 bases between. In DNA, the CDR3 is TGTGCCAGCAGCTTGCGGGGGCGTGGGTTTAACCAAGAGACCCAGTACTTC. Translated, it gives CASSLRGRGFNQETQYF.

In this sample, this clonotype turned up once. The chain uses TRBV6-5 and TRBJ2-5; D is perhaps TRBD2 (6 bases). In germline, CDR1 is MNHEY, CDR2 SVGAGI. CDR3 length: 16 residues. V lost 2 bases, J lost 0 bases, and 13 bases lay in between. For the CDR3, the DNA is TGTGCCAGCAGTTACAAAGGTAGCGGAAACCAAGAGACCCAGTACTTC. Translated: CASSYKGSGNQETQYF.

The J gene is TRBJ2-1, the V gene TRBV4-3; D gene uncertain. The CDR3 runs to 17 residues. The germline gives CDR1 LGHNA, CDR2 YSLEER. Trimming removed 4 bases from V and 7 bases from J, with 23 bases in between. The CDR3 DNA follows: TGCGCCAGCAGCCCGGACCTCCAGACCATCCCCTCAAATGAGCAGTTCTTC. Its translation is CASSPDLQTIPSNEQFF.

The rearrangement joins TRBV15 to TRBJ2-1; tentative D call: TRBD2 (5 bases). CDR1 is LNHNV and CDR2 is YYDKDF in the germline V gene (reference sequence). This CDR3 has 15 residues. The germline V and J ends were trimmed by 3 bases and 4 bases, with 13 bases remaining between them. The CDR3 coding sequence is TGTGCCACCAGCAGCCCCGGACTTTTTTACAATGAGCAGTTCTTC. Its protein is CATSSPGLFYNEQFF.

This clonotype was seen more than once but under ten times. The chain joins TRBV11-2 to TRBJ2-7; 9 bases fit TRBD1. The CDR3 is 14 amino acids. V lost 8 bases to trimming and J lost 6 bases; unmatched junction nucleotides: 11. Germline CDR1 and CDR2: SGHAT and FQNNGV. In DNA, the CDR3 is TGTGCCAGCTATACCGGGACAGGGCAGGGCGAGCAGTACTTC. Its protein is CASYTGTGQGEQYF.

CDR3 protein: CASSQDLLRGPVSTDTQYF. The CDR3 DNA reads TGTGCCAGCAGCCAAGATCTGTTGCGGGGGCCGGTAAGCACAGATACGCAGTATTTT. The chain couples TRBV3-1 to TRBJ2-3; perhaps TRBD2 as D (7 bases). V lost 0 bases and J 0 bases, leaving 19 bases between the germline ends. The CDR3 sequence is 19 residues long. The germline V gene has CDR1 LGHDT and CDR2 YNNKEL (reference sequence).

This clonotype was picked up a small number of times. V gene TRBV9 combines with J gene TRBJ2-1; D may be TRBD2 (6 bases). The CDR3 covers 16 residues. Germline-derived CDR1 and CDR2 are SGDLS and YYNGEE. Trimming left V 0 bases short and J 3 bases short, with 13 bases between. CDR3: CASSVAGGIDYNEQFF. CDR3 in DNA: TGTGCCAGCAGCGTAGCGGGCGGGATTGACTACAATGAGCAGTTCTTC.

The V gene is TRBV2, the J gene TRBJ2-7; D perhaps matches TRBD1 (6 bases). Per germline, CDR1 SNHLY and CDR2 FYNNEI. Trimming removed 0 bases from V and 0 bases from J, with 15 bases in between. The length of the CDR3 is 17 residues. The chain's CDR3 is CASSEASTGPVSYEQYF. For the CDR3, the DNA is TGTGCCAGCAGTGAAGCCTCTACAGGGCCAGTCTCCTACGAGCAGTACTTC.

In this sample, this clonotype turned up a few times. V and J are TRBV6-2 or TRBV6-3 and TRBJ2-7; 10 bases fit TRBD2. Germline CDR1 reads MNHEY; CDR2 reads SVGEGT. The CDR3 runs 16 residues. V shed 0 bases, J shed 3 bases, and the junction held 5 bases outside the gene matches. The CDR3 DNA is TGTGCCAGCAGTTACTCCTTAGCGGGGGGAGACTACGAGCAGTACTTC. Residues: CASSYSLAGGDYEQYF.

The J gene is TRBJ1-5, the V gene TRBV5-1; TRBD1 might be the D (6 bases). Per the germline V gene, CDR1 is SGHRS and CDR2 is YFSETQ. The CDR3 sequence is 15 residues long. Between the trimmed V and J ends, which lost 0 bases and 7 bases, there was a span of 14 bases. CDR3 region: CASSLATGSGQPQHF. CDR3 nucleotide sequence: TGCGCCAGCAGCTTGGCCACAGGGTCGGGCCAGCCCCAGCATTTT. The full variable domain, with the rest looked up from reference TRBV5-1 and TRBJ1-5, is KAGVTQTPRYLIKTRGQQVTLSCSPISGHRSVSWYQQTPGQGLQFLFEYFSETQRNKGNFPGRFSGRQFSNSRSEMNVSTLELGDSALYLCASSLATGSGQPQHFGDGTRLSIL.

Here the CDR3 reads CASSSGQTNSPLHF. The CDR3 DNA follows: TGTGCCAGCAGCTCGGGACAGACGAATTCACCCCTCCACTTT. This chain connects TRBV7-6 to TRBJ1-6, with TRBD1 matching 7 bases. V was clipped by 4 bases and J by 7 bases; unmatched bases: 4. Per germline, CDR1 SGHVS and CDR2 FNYEAQ. This CDR3 contains 14 residues. The variable domain in full, completed from reference TRBV7-6 and TRBJ1-6, reads GAGVSQSPRYKVTKRGQDVALRCDPISGHVSLYWYRQALGQGPEFLTYFNYEAQQDKSGLPNDRFSAERPEGSISTLTIQRTEQRDSAMYRCASSSGQTNSPLHFGNGTRLTVT.

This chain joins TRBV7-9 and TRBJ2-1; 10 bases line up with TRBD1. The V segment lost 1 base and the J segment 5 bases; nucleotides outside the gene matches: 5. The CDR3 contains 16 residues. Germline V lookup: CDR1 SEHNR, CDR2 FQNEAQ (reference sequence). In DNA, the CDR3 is TGTGCCAGCAGCTTAGAGTGGGACAGGGGCCACAATGAGCAGTTCTTC. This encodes CASSLEWDRGHNEQFF.

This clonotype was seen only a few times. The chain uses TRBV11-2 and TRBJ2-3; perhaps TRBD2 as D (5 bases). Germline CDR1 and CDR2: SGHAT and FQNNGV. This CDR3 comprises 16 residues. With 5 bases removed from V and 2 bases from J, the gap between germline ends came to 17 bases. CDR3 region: CASSPTGSENTDTQYF. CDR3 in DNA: TGTGCCAGCAGCCCTACGGGGAGCGAGAACACAGATACGCAGTATTTT. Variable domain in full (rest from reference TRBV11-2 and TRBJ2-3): EAGVAQSPRYKIIEKRQSVAFWCNPISGHATLYWYQQILGQGPKLLIQFQNNGVVDDSQLPKDRFSAERLKGVDSTLKIQPAKLEDSAVYLCASSPTGSENTDTQYFGPGTRLTVL.

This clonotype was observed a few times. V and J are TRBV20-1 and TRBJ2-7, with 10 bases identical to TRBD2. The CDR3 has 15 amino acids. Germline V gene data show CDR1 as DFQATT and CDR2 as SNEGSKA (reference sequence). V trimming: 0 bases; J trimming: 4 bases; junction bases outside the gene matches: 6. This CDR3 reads CSARDRAGGGYEQYF. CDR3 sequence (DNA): TGCAGTGCTAGAGACCGAGCGGGAGGGGGATACGAGCAGTACTTC.